Presented here are 12 T cell receptor beta chains from one specimen sequenced in a study of CD8 T cells in Susac syndrome. Random hexamers served to reverse transcribe roughly 0.45 to 1 ug RNA. TCRdb used MiXCR to reprocess the immunoSEQ multiplex PCR reads, holding one entry per CDR3 protein. Among about 150,000 distinct CDR3 sequences listed, approximately 94% were seen once. The sequenced material came from CD4+ T cells from PBMCs. The receptors were gathered from a human donor in good health.

The chain joins TRBV14 to TRBJ2-7; tentatively, D is TRBD1 or TRBD2 (5 bases each). The germline gives CDR1 SGHDN, CDR2 FVKESK. The CDR3 length is 13 residues. The V gene lost 2 bases and the J gene lost 6 bases, with 11 bases spanning the gap. CDR3 sequence reads: CASSQKGGGEQYF. DNA of the CDR3: TGTGCCAGCAGCCAAAAAGGTGGGGGCGAGCAGTACTTC.

The sample holds one count of this clonotype. The chain joins TRBV7-8 to TRBJ1-2, with a tentative D call TRBD1 (6 bases). This CDR3 contains 14 residues. Germline CDR1 is SGHVS and CDR2 is FQNEAQ. The V and J ends lost 5 bases and 0 bases respectively, with 10 bases between them. The CDR3: CASSPGTPNYGYTF. The CDR3 coding sequence is TGTGCCAGCAGCCCCGGGACACCTAACTATGGCTACACCTTC. The full variable domain, its missing parts supplied by reference TRBV7-8 and TRBJ1-2, is GAGVSQSPRYKVAKRGQDVALRCDPISGHVSLFWYQQALGQGPEFLTYFQNEAQLDKSGLPSDRFFAERPEGSVSTLKIQRTQQEDSAVYLCASSPGTPNYGYTFGSGTRLTVV.

The chain combines TRBV2 with TRBJ1-5, with D perhaps TRBD1 (5 bases). CDR3 length: 15 residues. V lost 3 bases and J 4 bases, leaving 13 bases between the germline ends. CDR1 is SNHLY and CDR2 is FYNNEI in the germline V gene. DNA for the CDR3: TGTGCCAGCAGTGAGTCGCCAGGGAGAAATCAGCCCCAGCATTTT. It encodes CASSESPGRNQPQHF.

V and J are TRBV20-1 and TRBJ1-2; TRBD1 agrees at 8 bases. There are 15 residues in the CDR3. After removal of 3 bases from V and 3 bases from J, the junction contained 9 bases not matched to a gene. Germline lookup yields CDR1 DFQATT and CDR2 SNEGSKA (reference sequence). The CDR3 sequence is CSARIQGAGDYGYTF. The CDR3 DNA follows: TGCAGTGCTAGGATCCAGGGGGCCGGTGACTATGGCTACACCTTC.

The gene calls are TRBV5-1 and TRBJ2-1; 7 bases match TRBD2. This CDR3 has 17 amino acids. The V gene end was trimmed by 0 bases and the J gene end by 7 bases; junction bases not matched to a gene: 13. The germline V gene has CDR1 SGHRS and CDR2 YFSETQ. Here the CDR3 reads CASSLDPGGTLGNEQFF. DNA for the CDR3: TGCGCCAGCAGCTTGGACCCCGGGGGGACCCTAGGGAATGAGCAGTTCTTC. The variable domain in full, with the rest retrieved from reference TRBV5-1 and TRBJ2-1, is KAGVTQTPRYLIKTRGQQVTLSCSPISGHRSVSWYQQTPGQGLQFLFEYFSETQRNKGNFPGRFSGRQFSNSRSEMNVSTLELGDSALYLCASSLDPGGTLGNEQFFGPGTRLTVL.

The chain employs TRBV5-6 and TRBJ2-3; D might be TRBD1 or TRBD2, each matching 6 bases. The CDR3 has 16 residues. The germline CDR1 and CDR2 sequences are SGHDT and YYEEEE. V was pared by 1 base and J by 0 bases, with 12 bases between. The CDR3 sequence: CASSLKGDSSTDTQYF. The CDR3 region has the DNA TGTGCCAGCAGCTTGAAGGGGGACTCTAGCACAGATACGCAGTATTTT.

V gene TRBV7-8 combines with J gene TRBJ2-5, with D perhaps TRBD1 or TRBD2 (5 bases each). This CDR3 spans 15 amino acids. In germline, CDR1 is SGHVS, CDR2 FQNEAQ. V lost 4 bases and J lost 5, with 17 bases in between. As DNA, the CDR3 is TGTGCCAGCAGCTCTACGGGGACCAACGGGGAGACCCAGTACTTC. Amino acid sequence: CASSSTGTNGETQYF.

V and J are TRBV11-1 and TRBJ2-1, with TRBD2 identical over 11 bases. J lost 10 bases, V lost 5 bases, and 7 bases had no gene match. The CDR3 covers 14 residues. Germline lookup yields CDR1 SGHAT and CDR2 FQDESV (reference sequence). CDR3 sequence (DNA): TGTGCCAGCAGCCCGGGACTAGCGGTAGGGGAGCAGTTCTTC. It codes for CASSPGLAVGEQFF.

Here the CDR3 DNA reads TGTGCCAGCAGTCTGAGCGGGAGCAGGGGAGATACGCAGTATTTT. Protein sequence: CASSLSGSRGDTQYF. The rearrangement links TRBV6-2 or TRBV6-3 to TRBJ2-3; 8 bases are shared with TRBD2. The germline V gene has CDR1 MNHEY and CDR2 SVGEGT. The CDR3 has 15 residues. Trimming took 5 bases from V and 5 from J; bases not matched to a gene: 9.

The chain carries TRBV7-9 and TRBJ1-1, with D possibly being TRBD1 (6 bases). Trimming left V 6 bases short and J 0 bases short, with 14 bases between. The V gene's germline CDR1 is SEHNR and CDR2 FQNEAQ (reference sequence). There are 15 residues in the CDR3. CDR3 protein: CASSVLGGMNTEAFF. CDR3 sequence (DNA): TGTGCCAGCAGTGTACTGGGGGGCATGAACACTGAAGCTTTCTTT.

In DNA form, the CDR3 reads TGTGCCAGCTCACCACCGAACAGGGGGAACACTGAAGCTTTCTTT. This encodes CASSPPNRGNTEAFF. The gene calls are TRBV18 and TRBJ1-1, with 7 bases lining up with TRBD1. Germline lookup yields CDR1 KGHSH and CDR2 LQKENI. V shed 0 bases and J 1 base; nucleotides not matched to a gene: 2. This CDR3 is 15 amino acids long. Together with reference TRBV18 and TRBJ1-1, the CDR3 gives the full variable domain: NAGVMQNPRHLVRRRGQEARLRCSPMKGHSHVYWYRQLPEEGLKFMVYLQKENIIDESGMPKERFSAEFPKEGPSILRIQQVVRGDSAAYFCASSPPNRGNTEAFFGQGTRLTVV.

The chain carries TRBV20-1 and TRBJ2-3; a possible D gene is TRBD2 (6 bases). The CDR3 spans 14 residues. The germline V gene has CDR1 DFQATT and CDR2 SNEGSKA (reference sequence). The V end lost 3 bases, the J end lost 0 bases, and 10 bases lay between the germline ends. CDR3 region: CSASSSASTDTQYF. CDR3 nucleotide sequence: TGCAGTGCTAGTTCTAGCGCAAGCACAGATACGCAGTATTTT.